This T cell receptor beta chain was obtained from a study of T cell responses to AZD1222 COVID-19 vaccine. This CDR3 region has 15 residues. With V trimmed by 5 bases and J by 2 bases, 4 bases remained unmatched. Germline V gene sequence: CDR1 SGHAT, CDR2 FQNNGV. Study-wide results and limits: The sample set comprised mostly white British donors with more females, and clonal diversity was possibly underestimated. Seropositive status at baseline applied to only 5 to 7 AZD1222 recipients.

Using immunoSEQ multiplex PCR, the repertoire was profiled, and TCRdb retains in-frame clones only, with some absent. The sample has fewer than 90,000 clones; about 90% are singletons. This clone was recorded a few times. Antigen unknown. Specimen: peripheral blood, collected 28 days after the second AZD1222 dose. The V call is TRBV11-2, the J call TRBJ2-1, with 9 bases that match TRBD1. The sequence derives from an adult who received the AZD1222 COVID-19 vaccine. CDR3: CASSPGQGPYNEQFF. The CDR3 DNA sequence: TGTGCCAGCAGCCCGGGACAGGGACCCTACAATGAGCAGTTCTTC.